The clone carrying this TCR beta chain was observed a single time. Its specificity is not known. The method was immunoSEQ multiplex PCR; TCRdb's version includes in-frame clones alone and lacks a portion of them. The sample lists about 360,000 clones, roughly 88% occurring once. CDR1 and CDR2 from the germline V gene are SGDLS and YYNGEE. This CDR3 has 16 amino acids. The V gene lost 4 bases and the J gene lost 0 bases, with 14 bases spanning the gap. These data originate in a study of cytomegalovirus exposure and HLA in healthy donors. Study-level points and caveats: Confirmation in vitro established that a few CMV-associated chains were specific for CMV antigens. Rare TCR sequences predominated, though certain public TCRs were found in many donors.

Sequencing used PBMCs. The V and J genes are TRBV9 and TRBJ2-1; D is uncertain. The receptor comes from a woman between 18 and 30 years old in good health and CMV-seronegative. CDR3 in amino acids: CASSPRYQSSYNEQFF. As DNA, the CDR3 is TGTGCCAGCAGCCCGCGGTACCAAAGCTCCTACAATGAGCAGTTCTTC.